These T cell receptor beta chains were read from a single sample in a study of T cells after yellow fever vaccination. MiXCR, applied by TCRdb to the 5' RACE reads, yields one record per CDR3 protein. This sample carries 250,000 to 300,000 distinct CDR3 sequences, 5.2% of them seen once, and the ten largest clones take 3% to 4%. Source: CD4+ T cells sorted from PBMCs, taken on the day of the yellow fever booster vaccination. These receptors were taken from a man aged 18 to 29 who received the YFV17D yellow fever vaccine. Both conserved end residues are trimmed from each CDR3. Fields, in order: V gene, CDR3 protein.

TRBV20-1 | SAREKDRFNQPQH
TRBV7-3 | ASSGLAGGADTQY
TRBV12-3/TRBV12-4 | ASSPPGWQEAF
TRBV6-4 | ASSTTTSVAGGLETQY
TRBV18 | ASSKDREVEQY
TRBV7-2 | ASSKGLLAF
TRBV5-1 | ASSSGLTGETQY
TRBV6-2/TRBV6-3 | ASSPGTDNQPQH
TRBV4-2 | ASLSRRGSTGELF
TRBV11-1 | ASSPRWAGDIQY